A selection of T cell receptor beta chains follows, all from one sample in a study of T-cell reconstitution after alpha-beta-depleted transplantation in children. Via MiXCR, TCRdb re-called the PCR reads, giving one row per CDR3 protein. The repertoire holds 500,000 to 600,000 distinct CDR3 sequences, with 25% to 30% as singletons. This sample comprised PBMCs, obtained before TCRalphabeta/CD19-depleted stem cell transplant. These receptors came from a boy younger than two with Wiskott-Aldrich syndrome, due to receive a stem cell transplant. Both conserved end residues are part of each CDR3. A D gene is named only where the DNA matches it firmly. Clone sizes are given selectively: once, few, many, or a class where the clone is expanded.

d_call,clone_size,j_call,v_call,cdr3_aa,cdr3_nt
.,.,TRBJ2-1,TRBV3-1,CASSHLRAIDNEQFF,TGTGCCAGCAGCCACCTCCGGGCCATCGACAATGAGCAGTTCTTC
.,many,TRBJ2-3,TRBV4-1,CASSQAARTDTQYF,TGCGCCAGCAGCCAAGCGGCTCGCACAGATACGCAGTATTTT
.,.,TRBJ2-7,TRBV12-3/TRBV12-4,CASRPSMTGEQYF,TGTGCCAGCAGACCATCGATGACGGGCGAGCAGTACTTC
TRBD2,few,TRBJ2-1,TRBV7-6,CASSLETSGRYNEQFF,TGTGCCAGCAGCTTAGAAACCAGCGGGAGGTACAATGAGCAGTTCTTC
.,few,TRBJ2-1,TRBV7-6,CASRLEGGDNEQFF,TGTGCCAGCAGGCTCGAGGGGGGAGACAATGAGCAGTTCTTC
TRBD1,.,TRBJ2-7,TRBV5-1,CASKPGQGTYEQYF,TGCGCCAGCAAACCGGGACAGGGGACCTACGAGCAGTACTTC
.,.,TRBJ2-7,TRBV18,CASAPGTDSYEQYF,TGTGCCAGCGCCCCAGGGACGGACTCCTACGAGCAGTACTTC
TRBD2,.,TRBJ2-1,TRBV12-3/TRBV12-4,CASSAGLVGNEQFF,TGTGCCAGCAGTGCCGGACTAGTTGGGAATGAGCAGTTCTTC
.,.,TRBJ2-7,TRBV29-1,CSVESGYEQYF,TGCAGCGTTGAATCCGGATACGAGCAGTACTTC
.,.,TRBJ1-2,TRBV6-5,CASSSTGFYGYTF,TGTGCCAGCAGTTCGACAGGTTTTTATGGCTACACCTTC
.,few,TRBJ2-5,TRBV5-1,CASSLERLDLGETQYF,TGCGCCAGCAGCTTGGAACGACTAGACCTGGGCGAGACCCAGTACTTC
.,few,TRBJ2-2,TRBV6-5,CASSYSVLTGELFF,TGTGCCAGCAGTTACTCGGTACTTACCGGGGAGCTGTTTTTT
.,.,TRBJ2-7,TRBV5-6,CASSTWTASYEQYF,TGTGCCAGCAGCACCTGGACAGCCTCCTACGAGCAGTACTTC
TRBD2,.,TRBJ2-7,TRBV18,CASSPGAGGPHYEQYF,TGTGCCAGCTCACCAGGAGCGGGAGGGCCTCACTACGAGCAGTACTTC
.,few,TRBJ1-1,TRBV5-1,CASSPVLGTEAFF,TGCGCCAGCAGCCCAGTTCTCGGTACTGAAGCTTTCTTT
.,.,TRBJ2-3,TRBV6-1,CASSEGSYISTDTQYF,TGTGCCAGCAGTGAAGGTTCGTACATCAGCACAGATACGCAGTATTTT
.,.,TRBJ1-1,TRBV12-3/TRBV12-4,CASSFLSPDTEAFF,TGTGCCAGCAGTTTTCTTTCGCCCGACACTGAAGCTTTCTTT
.,few,TRBJ2-3,TRBV5-1,CASTAARGSSTDTQYF,TGCGCCAGCACAGCGGCAAGGGGTAGTAGCACAGATACGCAGTATTTT
.,few,TRBJ1-2,TRBV7-9,CASSTETNYGYTF,TGTGCCAGCAGCACAGAGACGAACTATGGCTACACCTTC
.,.,TRBJ2-1,TRBV5-5,CASMSGLYSYNEQFF,TGTGCCAGCATGAGCGGACTATACTCCTACAATGAGCAGTTCTTC
.,many,TRBJ1-5,TRBV5-1,CASSLGVNQPQHF,TGTGCCAGCAGCTTAGGGGTGAATCAGCCCCAGCATTTT
TRBD2,.,TRBJ2-2,TRBV4-2,CASSRIRRTSGSRVDTGELFF,TGTGCCAGCAGCCGAATCAGACGGACTAGCGGGAGTCGAGTGGACACCGGGGAGCTGTTTTTT
.,.,TRBJ1-6,TRBV15,CATSRDPPAGGRNSPLHF,TGTGCCACCAGCAGAGATCCCCCTGCGGGGGGAAGGAATTCACCCCTCCACTTT
TRBD2,few,TRBJ2-1,TRBV5-4,CASSPGLAGVNNEQFF,TGTGCCAGCAGCCCCGGACTAGCGGGAGTAAATAATGAGCAGTTCTTC
TRBD2,few,TRBJ2-1,TRBV5-1,CASSRTSSGEQFF,TGCGCCAGCAGCCGGACTAGCTCAGGGGAGCAGTTCTTC
TRBD2,.,TRBJ2-7,TRBV2,CASRDGLAGLTYEQYF,TGTGCCAGCAGGGATGGACTAGCGGGATTGACCTACGAGCAGTACTTC
TRBD2,few,TRBJ2-5,TRBV12-3/TRBV12-4,CASSVPREEETQYF,TGTGCCAGCAGTGTCCCCCGGGAGGAGGAGACCCAGTACTTC
TRBD2,few,TRBJ2-5,TRBV5-1,CASSLAGGTETQYF,TGCGCCAGCAGCTTGGCGGGAGGGACTGAGACCCAGTACTTC
TRBD1,few,TRBJ2-7,TRBV4-1,CASSQDYRGGQGFYEQYF,TGCGCCAGCAGCCAAGATTATAGAGGGGGACAGGGATTTTACGAGCAGTACTTC
TRBD2,.,TRBJ2-1,TRBV4-1,CASSQTSGRGSYNEQFF,TGCGCCAGCAGCCAAACTAGCGGGAGGGGCTCCTACAATGAGCAGTTCTTC
.,few,TRBJ2-1,TRBV7-2,CASSPTGVSGEQFF,TGTGCCAGCAGCCCCACAGGGGTGAGCGGGGAGCAGTTCTTC
TRBD2,.,TRBJ2-2,TRBV10-3,CATAGTSAANTGELFF,TGTGCCACAGCCGGGACTAGCGCCGCGAACACCGGGGAGCTGTTTTTT
TRBD2,few,TRBJ2-3,TRBV7-2,CASSRGTSDTQYF,TGTGCCAGCAGCCGAGGGACTAGCGACACGCAGTATTTT
.,.,TRBJ2-1,TRBV27,CASQPRGGMIYNEQFF,TGTGCCAGCCAACCGCGCGGCGGGATGATATACAATGAGCAGTTCTTC
TRBD2,.,TRBJ2-7,TRBV5-1,CASSLGASGKVEQYF,TGCGCCAGCAGCTTGGGGGCGAGCGGGAAGGTGGAGCAGTACTTC
TRBD2,.,TRBJ2-1,TRBV10-3,CAISERGLAGELGEQFF,TGTGCCATCAGTGAGAGGGGACTAGCGGGAGAATTGGGTGAGCAGTTCTTC
.,few,TRBJ2-2,TRBV29-1,CSVGSGLNTGELFF,TGCAGCGTTGGTAGCGGCCTGAACACCGGGGAGCTGTTTTTT
.,few,TRBJ1-1,TRBV4-1,CASSQDQGQNTEAFF,TGCGCCAGCAGCCAAGATCAGGGGCAGAACACTGAAGCTTTCTTT
TRBD2,.,TRBJ2-5,TRBV20-1,CSCRFLAGGIRETQYF,TGCAGTTGTAGGTTTTTGGCGGGAGGTATTAGAGAGACCCAGTACTTC
TRBD1,.,TRBJ2-5,TRBV27,CASSKTGRETQYF,TGTGCCAGCAGTAAGACAGGGCGGGAGACCCAGTACTTC
.,few,TRBJ2-4,TRBV28,CASRLGRLAKNIQYF,TGTGCCAGCAGGTTGGGGCGGTTAGCCAAAAACATTCAGTACTTC
.,.,TRBJ1-3,TRBV4-2,CASSPVGTSSFSGNTIYF,TGTGCCAGCAGCCCCGTAGGGACGTCATCTTTCTCTGGAAACACCATATATTTT
.,.,TRBJ2-5,TRBV24-1,CATSAFKGGPETQYF,TGTGCCACCAGTGCTTTCAAAGGGGGACCAGAGACCCAGTACTTC
TRBD2,.,TRBJ2-5,TRBV11-2,CASSLDRPWGGETQYF,TGTGCCAGCAGCTTAGATCGTCCGTGGGGGGGGGAGACCCAGTACTTC
.,few,TRBJ1-2,TRBV20-1,CSALGIGYTF,TGCAGTGCTTTGGGCATCGGCTACACCTTC
.,few,TRBJ2-1,TRBV7-9,CAVQLWEGGGNEQFF,TGTGCCGTCCAACTTTGGGAGGGAGGGGGCAATGAGCAGTTCTTC
.,few,TRBJ1-5,TRBV10-3,CAISESGMDQPQHF,TGTGCCATCAGTGAGTCAGGTATGGATCAGCCCCAGCATTTT
TRBD2,.,TRBJ2-3,TRBV10-3,CAISELAGGPDTQYF,TGTGCCATCAGTGAACTAGCGGGAGGGCCAGATACGCAGTATTTT
TRBD1,.,TRBJ1-1,TRBV6-1,CASSERDRGRAEAFF,TGTGCCAGCAGTGAACGGGACAGGGGCCGGGCTGAAGCTTTCTTT
TRBD2,few,TRBJ2-3,TRBV28,CASKTLTSGGTDTQYF,TGTGCCAGCAAAACCCTGACTAGCGGGGGGACAGATACGCAGTATTTT